One T cell receptor (beta chain) is described in this entry. TCRdb reprocessed the 5' RACE reads, with one entry per CDR3 protein and no DNA. The sample table sets out 500,000 to 600,000 distinct CDR3 sequences. The sample comes from a study of T cells expressing NK-cell markers. Study summary: Eight donors were sequenced, of whom seven were HCMV-seropositive, while the remaining one was HCMV-seronegative.

What was sequenced was blood T cells: a sorted CD56 or NKG2C T cell subset, CD4+ or CD8+ T cells, or bulk PBMC T cells (not recorded which). The sequence was obtained from a man younger than 35 in good health.

The CDR3 loop reads CATSDFLSGQNTDTQYF. The chain recombines TRBV24-1 with TRBJ2-3; TCRdb's D gene call, TRBD1, goes unchecked for lack of DNA. In germline, CDR1 is KGHDR, CDR2 SFDVKD. This CDR3 has 17 amino acids.